Here is one T cell receptor beta chain with its context. Its antigen is currently unknown. This entry is derived from a study of cytomegalovirus exposure and HLA in healthy donors. Regarding the study as a whole: 150 or so TCR beta chains were listed as cytomegalovirus-associated.

A multiplex PCR was run with 60 Vbeta primers and 13 Jbeta primers. Here immunoSEQ multiplex PCR was the method, and the copy in TCRdb shows in-frame clones only, minus some. The sample lists about 190,000 clones, roughly 74% occurring once. CDR1 SGHTA and CDR2 FQGNSA come from the germline V gene. This CDR3 comprises 15 residues. Trimming took 4 bases from V and 3 from J; bases not matched to a gene: 7. This TCR derives from a woman aged 25-40 years in good health and CMV-seropositive. Sequenced: PBMCs. This chain connects TRBV7-2 to TRBJ2-5, with 8 bases matching TRBD1. CDR3 DNA sequence: TGTGCCAGCAGCTCCTCCTGGACAGGGAAAGAGACCCAGTACTTC. Translating gives CASSSSWTGKETQYF.